Shown below are 20 T cell receptor beta chains from a single sample sequenced in a study of early T cells in non-severe SARS-CoV-2 infection. TCRdb used MiXCR to reprocess the 5' RACE reads, holding one entry per CDR3 protein. The sample has approximately 66,000 distinct CDR3 sequences, under 15% seen once. Source material: whole blood. The receptors were gathered from an adult who was a healthcare worker with PCR-confirmed SARS-CoV-2 infection or an uninfected control (not recorded which).

The V call is TRBV15, the J call TRBJ2-1; D is ambiguous. The V end was cut by 1 base, the J end by 3 bases, with 10 bases between. This CDR3 has 15 amino acids. The germline V gene has CDR1 LNHNV and CDR2 YYDKDF (reference sequence). The DNA for the CDR3 is TGTGCCACCAGCAGAGCCCCCCCTGACTACAATGAGCAGTTCTTC. As protein: CATSRAPPDYNEQFF.

The chain carries TRBV20-1 and TRBJ2-1; 9 bases align to TRBD2. The CDR3 runs 16 residues. In germline, CDR1 is DFQATT, CDR2 SNEGSKA (reference sequence). V gave up 3 bases and J gave up 0 bases; unmatched junction bases: 6. The CDR3: CSARDISGSSYNEQFF. The CDR3 DNA follows: TGCAGTGCTAGGGACATTAGCGGGAGCTCCTACAATGAGCAGTTCTTC.

This clonotype was recorded at least ten times. The genes are TRBV11-2 and TRBJ1-3; D not certain. With 1 base removed from V and 0 bases from J, the gap between germline ends came to 13 bases. CDR3 length: 17 amino acids. The germline V gene has CDR1 SGHAT and CDR2 FQNNGV. The CDR3 protein is CASSLGLVGDSGNTIYF. In DNA, the CDR3 is TGTGCCAGCAGCTTAGGTTTGGTTGGAGACTCTGGAAACACCATATATTTT.

This clonotype occurred a few times. The chain links TRBV5-1 to TRBJ2-7; 8 bases match TRBD1. V trimming: 1 base; J trimming: 6 bases; junction bases outside the gene matches: 6. Germline CDR1 SGHRS, CDR2 YFSETQ. The CDR3 has 14 residues. The CDR3 DNA sequence: TGCGCCAGCAGCTTGCAGGGGGCGCTTCCCGAGCAGTACTTC. This encodes CASSLQGALPEQYF.

The chain uses TRBV5-1 and TRBJ2-2; weak D call: TRBD2 (5 bases). Germline lookup yields CDR1 SGHRS and CDR2 YFSETQ. The CDR3 has 15 residues. V was shortened by 4 bases and J by 0 bases, with 10 bases between the two germline ends. CDR3 bases: TGCGCCAGCAGCCCAAGCGGCCCGAACACCGGGGAGCTGTTTTTT. Protein sequence: CASSPSGPNTGELFF. Supplemented by reference TRBV5-1 and TRBJ2-2, the full variable domain reads KAGVTQTPRYLIKTRGQQVTLSCSPISGHRSVSWYQQTPGQGLQFLFEYFSETQRNKGNFPGRFSGRQFSNSRSEMNVSTLELGDSALYLCASSPSGPNTGELFFGEGSRLTVL.

This chain links TRBV12-3 or TRBV12-4 with TRBJ1-1; 7 bases map to TRBD1. The CDR3 is made up of 20 amino acids. V was clipped by 3 bases and J by 0 bases; unmatched bases: 19. The CDR3 DNA sequence: TGTGCCAGCAGTTTTTCACAGACAGGGACCTTGGCCAGTATGAACACTGAAGCTTTCTTT. Translation gives CASSFSQTGTLASMNTEAFF.

In this sample, this clonotype turned up a few times. The junction differs from germline at one of its ends, possibly a read error. The chain couples TRBV12-3 or TRBV12-4 to TRBJ2-5; 9 nucleotides line up with TRBD2. This CDR3 is 13 amino acids long. The CDR3 here is CASSLAGTETQYF. The CDR3 region has the DNA TGTGCCAGCAGTCTAGCGGGGACGGAGACCCAGTACTTC.

The sample holds many counts of this clonotype. The V gene is TRBV12-3 or TRBV12-4, the J gene TRBJ2-3, with TRBD1 identical over 7 bases. The CDR3 contains 15 residues. The J segment lost 0 bases and the V segment lost 6 bases, leaving 6 bases of the junction unmatched. The CDR3 region is CASSTTGQSTDTQYF. The CDR3 DNA reads as TGTGCCAGCAGCACAACGGGACAGAGCACAGATACGCAGTATTTT.

This clonotype was recorded many times. The V call is TRBV11-2, the J call TRBJ2-7; no definite D call. CDR1 and CDR2 from the germline V gene are SGHAT and FQNNGV. V lost 5 bases and J lost 5, with 16 bases in between. This CDR3 is built from 14 residues. The CDR3 DNA sequence: TGTGCCAGCAGCGACCGAAGACGGGCCCACGAGCAGTACTTC. Amino acid sequence: CASSDRRRAHEQYF.

This clonotype was recorded at least ten times. V and J are TRBV29-1 and TRBJ2-7; D might be TRBD1 or TRBD2, each matching 5 bases. V lost 4 bases to trimming and J lost 3 bases, with 16 bases between them. The CDR3 length is 14 residues. Looked up from germline, CDR1 is SQVTM and CDR2 is ANQGSEA. CDR3 sequence reads: CSVATGTGNYEQYF. The DNA of the CDR3 is TGCAGCGTTGCAACCGGGACGGGAAACTACGAGCAGTACTTC.

The V and J genes are TRBV20-1 and TRBJ1-4; no reliable D call. Trimming took off 0 bases at V and 11 bases at J, with 10 bases between the two ends. This CDR3 has 12 residues. Germline V lookup: CDR1 DFQATT, CDR2 SNEGSKA (reference sequence). CDR3 protein: CSARDRTWKLFF. The CDR3 DNA is TGCAGTGCTAGAGACCGGACCTGGAAACTGTTTTTT.

The V gene is TRBV6-5, the J gene TRBJ1-2, with D hard to call. Germline V gene lookup returns CDR1 MNHEY and CDR2 SVGAGI. V lost 4 bases, J lost 4 bases, and 13 bases lay in between. CDR3 length: 14 residues. CDR3: CASSFSNQGYGYTF. CDR3 nucleotides: TGTGCCAGCAGTTTTAGTAATCAAGGCTATGGCTACACCTTC.

The chain links TRBV4-2 to TRBJ2-3; TRBD2 aligns across 11 bases. Germline assignment: CDR1 LGHNA and CDR2 YNFKEQ. V dropped 2 bases and J dropped 5; count of bases not matched to a gene: 9. There are 17 residues in the CDR3. CDR3 DNA: TGTGCCAGCAGCCAAAAGGCCACTAGCGGGAGCGAAGATACGCAGTATTTT. This codes for CASSQKATSGSEDTQYF.

The chain carries TRBV5-1 and TRBJ2-7, with D maybe TRBD1 (6 bases). V lost 4 bases and J 4 bases, leaving 15 bases between the germline ends. This CDR3 spans 14 amino acids. CDR1 and CDR2 from the germline V gene are SGHRS and YFSETQ. The CDR3: CASSTTGNVYEQYF. CDR3 in DNA: TGCGCCAGCAGCACCACAGGGAATGTGTACGAGCAGTACTTC.

V and J are TRBV7-9 and TRBJ2-3, with a possible D match to TRBD2 (6 bases). CDR3 length: 16 amino acids. Trimming removed 3 bases from V and 3 bases from J, with 16 bases in between. Germline V gene sequence: CDR1 SEHNR, CDR2 FQNEAQ (reference sequence). This CDR3 reads CASSFWPRETTDTQYF. The CDR3 DNA sequence: TGTGCCAGCAGCTTTTGGCCCCGGGAGACGACAGATACGCAGTATTTT.

This clonotype came up many times. J is TRBJ2-7 and V is TRBV5-1; D remains unclear. The V gene lost 0 bases and the J gene lost 0 bases, with 4 bases spanning the gap. CDR3 length: 13 residues. Germline lookup yields CDR1 SGHRS and CDR2 YFSETQ. CDR3 sequence reads: CASSLENSYEQYF. The CDR3 DNA is TGCGCCAGCAGCTTGGAAAACTCCTACGAGCAGTACTTC.

This clonotype was detected many times. The CDR3 reads CASSLTRAGNTIYF. The CDR3 DNA reads as TGTGCCAGCAGTTTAACCAGGGCTGGAAACACCATATATTTT. The chain is built from TRBV7-6 and TRBJ1-3, with a possible D match to TRBD1 (5 bases). Germline V CDR1 and CDR2: SGHVS, FNYEAQ. The CDR3 has 14 residues. The ends were cut back, 6 bases at V and 2 bases at J, with 11 bases in the middle.

This clonotype was recorded many times. This chain uses TRBV29-1 with TRBJ2-3; D is uncertain. Germline V gives CDR1 SQVTM, CDR2 ANQGSEA. With 0 bases removed from V and 2 bases from J, the gap between germline ends came to 12 bases. The CDR3 totals 15 residues. In DNA, the CDR3 is TGCAGCGTTGAAGATTTGGGCCTCCCCACAGATACGCAGTATTTT. Protein: CSVEDLGLPTDTQYF.

The chain combines TRBV2 with TRBJ2-5; tentative D call: TRBD1 (5 bases). Germline V gene data show CDR1 as SNHLY and CDR2 as FYNNEI. The CDR3 has 12 residues. V gave up 6 bases and J gave up 4 bases, with 9 bases separating them. The CDR3 region has the DNA TGTGCCAGCAGGACAGATCGAGAGACCCAGTACTTC. It encodes CASRTDRETQYF.

This clonotype was recorded at least ten times. V usage is TRBV7-2 and J usage is TRBJ2-5; 7 bases match TRBD2. The junction had 8 bases not matched to a gene; V was cut back by 5 bases and J by 5 bases. Germline V lookup: CDR1 SGHTA, CDR2 FQGNSA. This CDR3 has 14 residues. CDR3 bases: TGTGCCAGCAGCGTCAGACTAGCCTGGGAGACCCAGTACTTC. Protein sequence: CASSVRLAWETQYF.